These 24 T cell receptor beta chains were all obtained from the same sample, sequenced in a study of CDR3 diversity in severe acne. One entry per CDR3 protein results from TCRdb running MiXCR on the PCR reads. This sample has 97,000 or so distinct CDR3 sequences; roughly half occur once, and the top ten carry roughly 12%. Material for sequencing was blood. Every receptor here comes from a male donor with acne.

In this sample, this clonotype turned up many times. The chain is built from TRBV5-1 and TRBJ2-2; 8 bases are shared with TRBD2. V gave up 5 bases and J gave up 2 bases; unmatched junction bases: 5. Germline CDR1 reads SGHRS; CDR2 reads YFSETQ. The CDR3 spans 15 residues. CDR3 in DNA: TGCGCCAGCAGACTAGCGGAAGGAAACACCGGGGAGCTGTTTTTT. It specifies CASRLAEGNTGELFF.

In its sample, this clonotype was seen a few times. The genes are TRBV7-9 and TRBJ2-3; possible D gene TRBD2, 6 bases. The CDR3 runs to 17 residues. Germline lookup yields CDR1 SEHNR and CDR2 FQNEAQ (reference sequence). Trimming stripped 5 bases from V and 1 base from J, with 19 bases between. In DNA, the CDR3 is TGTGCCAGCAGCCGGCGCGGACGGGAGCCCCGCACAGATACGCAGTATTTT. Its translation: CASSRRGREPRTDTQYF.

The CDR3 is CASSHAPWTGNTGELFF. The CDR3 nucleotides read TGTGCCAGCAGCCACGCCCCGTGGACAGGCAACACCGGGGAGCTGTTTTTT. The V and J genes are TRBV9 and TRBJ2-2; 7 positions agree with TRBD1. The CDR3 has 17 amino acids. CDR1 is SGDLS and CDR2 is YYNGEE in the germline V gene. Germline trimming cut 4 bases from V and 2 bases from J; bases unmatched to any gene: 11.

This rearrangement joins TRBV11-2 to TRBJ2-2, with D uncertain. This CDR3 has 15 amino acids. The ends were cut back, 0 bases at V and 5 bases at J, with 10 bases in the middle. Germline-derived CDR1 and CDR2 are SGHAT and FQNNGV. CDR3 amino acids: CASSLDIVRTGELFF. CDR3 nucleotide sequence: TGTGCCAGCAGCTTAGATATCGTGAGAACCGGGGAGCTGTTTTTT.

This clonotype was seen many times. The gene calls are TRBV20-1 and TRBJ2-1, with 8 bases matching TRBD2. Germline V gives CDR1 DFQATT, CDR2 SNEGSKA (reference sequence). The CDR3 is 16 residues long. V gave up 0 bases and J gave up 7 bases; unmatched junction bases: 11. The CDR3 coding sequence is TGCAGTGCTAGAGAACCCCGGGGTAGCGGGGCGAATGAGCAGTTCTTC. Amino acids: CSAREPRGSGANEQFF.

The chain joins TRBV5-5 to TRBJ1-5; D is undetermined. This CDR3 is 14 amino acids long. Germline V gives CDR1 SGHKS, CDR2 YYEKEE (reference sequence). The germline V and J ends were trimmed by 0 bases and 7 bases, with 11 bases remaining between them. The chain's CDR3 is CASSLVPGFQPQHF. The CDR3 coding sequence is TGTGCCAGCAGCTTGGTACCTGGCTTCCAGCCCCAGCATTTT.

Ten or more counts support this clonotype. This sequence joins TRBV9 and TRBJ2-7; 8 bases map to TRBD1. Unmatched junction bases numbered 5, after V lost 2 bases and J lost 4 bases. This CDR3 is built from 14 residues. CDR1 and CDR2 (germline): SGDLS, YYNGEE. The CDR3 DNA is TGTGCCAGCAGCGTTAGGCAGGGGGCTTACGAGCAGTACTTC. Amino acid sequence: CASSVRQGAYEQYF.

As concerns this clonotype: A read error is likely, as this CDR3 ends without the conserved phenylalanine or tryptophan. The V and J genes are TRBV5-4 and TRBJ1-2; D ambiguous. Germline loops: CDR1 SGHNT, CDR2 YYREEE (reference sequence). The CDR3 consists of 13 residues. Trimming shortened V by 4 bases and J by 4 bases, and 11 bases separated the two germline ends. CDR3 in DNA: TGTGCCAGCAGCCCCCGAGACGGCTATGGCTACACCCTC. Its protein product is CASSPRDGYGYTL.

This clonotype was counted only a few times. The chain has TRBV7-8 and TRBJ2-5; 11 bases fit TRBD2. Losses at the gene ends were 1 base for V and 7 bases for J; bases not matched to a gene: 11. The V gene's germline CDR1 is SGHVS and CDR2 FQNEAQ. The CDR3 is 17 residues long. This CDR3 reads CASSLERLAGSAATQYF. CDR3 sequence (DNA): TGTGCCAGCAGCTTAGAGCGACTAGCGGGGAGTGCGGCGACCCAGTACTTC. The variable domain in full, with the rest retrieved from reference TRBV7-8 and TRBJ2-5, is GAGVSQSPRYKVAKRGQDVALRCDPISGHVSLFWYQQALGQGPEFLTYFQNEAQLDKSGLPSDRFFAERPEGSVSTLKIQRTQQEDSAVYLCASSLERLAGSAATQYFGPGTRLLVL.

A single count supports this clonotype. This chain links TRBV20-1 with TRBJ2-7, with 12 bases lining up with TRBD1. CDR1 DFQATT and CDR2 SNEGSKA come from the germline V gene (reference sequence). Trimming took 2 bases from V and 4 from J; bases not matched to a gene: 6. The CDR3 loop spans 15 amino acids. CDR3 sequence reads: CSARPGTGGLYEQYF. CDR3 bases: TGCAGTGCTAGACCTGGGACAGGGGGCTTATACGAGCAGTACTTC.

CDR3 nucleotides: TGTGCCATCAGGACAGGGGTCGAGCAGTACTTC. It specifies CAIRTGVEQYF. The chain has TRBV10-3 and TRBJ2-7; 8 bases agree with TRBD1. CDR1 is ENHRY and CDR2 is SYGVKD in the germline V gene. The V gene end was trimmed by 6 bases and the J gene end by 6 bases; junction bases not matched to a gene: 1. The length of the CDR3 is 11 residues.

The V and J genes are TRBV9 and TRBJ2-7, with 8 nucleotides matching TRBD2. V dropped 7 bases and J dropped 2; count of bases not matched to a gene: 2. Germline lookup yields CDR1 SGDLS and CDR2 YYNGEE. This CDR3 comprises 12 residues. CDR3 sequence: CASGTSPYEQYF. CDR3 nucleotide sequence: TGTGCCAGCGGGACTAGTCCCTACGAGCAGTACTTC.

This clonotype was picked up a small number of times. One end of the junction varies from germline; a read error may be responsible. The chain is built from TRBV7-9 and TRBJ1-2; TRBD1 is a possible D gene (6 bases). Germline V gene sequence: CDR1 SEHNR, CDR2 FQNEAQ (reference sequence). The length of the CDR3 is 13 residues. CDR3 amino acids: CASSKQGNYGHTF. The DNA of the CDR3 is TGTGCCAGCAGCAAGCAGGGGAACTATGGCCACACCTTC.

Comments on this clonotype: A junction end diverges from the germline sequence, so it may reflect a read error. The CDR3 region is CASSLDRLAGGDTQYF. For the CDR3, the DNA is TGTGCCAGCAGTTTAGATCGACTAGCGGGAGGGGATACGCAGTATTTT. This chain uses TRBV7-8 with TRBJ2-3, with 14 bases that match TRBD2. The CDR3 totals 16 residues. Germline CDR1 is SGHVS and CDR2 is FQNEAQ.

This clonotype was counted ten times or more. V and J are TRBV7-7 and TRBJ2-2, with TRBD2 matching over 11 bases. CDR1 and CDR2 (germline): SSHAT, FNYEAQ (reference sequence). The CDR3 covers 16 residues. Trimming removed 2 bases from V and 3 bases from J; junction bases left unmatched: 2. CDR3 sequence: CASSLLAGGDTGELFF. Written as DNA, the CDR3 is TGTGCCAGCAGCTTACTAGCGGGAGGTGACACCGGGGAGCTGTTTTTT. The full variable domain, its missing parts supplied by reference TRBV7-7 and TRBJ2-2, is GAGVSQSPRYKVTKRGQDVTLRCDPISSHATLYWYQQALGQGPEFLTYFNYEAQPDKSGLPSDRFSAERPEGSISTLTIQRTEQRDSAMYRCASSLLAGGDTGELFFGEGSRLTVL.

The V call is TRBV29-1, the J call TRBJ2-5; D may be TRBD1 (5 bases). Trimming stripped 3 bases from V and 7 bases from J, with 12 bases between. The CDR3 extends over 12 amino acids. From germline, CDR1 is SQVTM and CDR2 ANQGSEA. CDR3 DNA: TGCAGCGTTGAGTCCAGGGCGCGGACCCAGTACTTC. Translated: CSVESRARTQYF.

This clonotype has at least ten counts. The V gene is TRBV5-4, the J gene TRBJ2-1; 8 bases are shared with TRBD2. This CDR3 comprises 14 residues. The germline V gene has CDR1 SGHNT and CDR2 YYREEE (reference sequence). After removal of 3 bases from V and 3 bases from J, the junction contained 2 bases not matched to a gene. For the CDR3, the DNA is TGTGCCAGCAGCTGGGGGACTAGCTACAATGAGCAGTTCTTC. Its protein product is CASSWGTSYNEQFF.

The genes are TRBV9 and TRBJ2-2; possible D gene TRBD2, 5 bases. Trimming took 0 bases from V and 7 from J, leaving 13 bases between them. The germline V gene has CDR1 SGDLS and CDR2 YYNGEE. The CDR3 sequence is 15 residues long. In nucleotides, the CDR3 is TGTGCCAGCAGCGTAGGGGCTAGCTCCAGCGGGGAGCTGTTTTTT. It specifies CASSVGASSSGELFF.

For the CDR3, the DNA is TGTGCCAGCAGCCTTAGCGGACCTTACAATGAGCAGTACTTC. Protein: CASSLSGPYNEQYF. This chain connects TRBV7-2 to TRBJ2-1, with a weak D call TRBD2 (6 bases). The J call may be mistaken, given a closer DNA end match to TRBJ2-7. Germline CDR1 reads SGHTA; CDR2 reads FQGNSA. The CDR3 runs 14 residues.

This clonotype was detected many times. CDR3: CASRQGIGTEAFF. The CDR3 DNA sequence: TGCGCCAGCAGACAGGGGATTGGCACTGAAGCTTTCTTT. The chain employs TRBV10-1 and TRBJ1-1; TRBD1 agrees at 7 bases. This CDR3 is 13 amino acids long. Trimming removed 6 bases from V and 4 bases from J; junction bases left unmatched: 5. CDR1 WNHNN and CDR2 SYGVQD come from the germline V gene (reference sequence).

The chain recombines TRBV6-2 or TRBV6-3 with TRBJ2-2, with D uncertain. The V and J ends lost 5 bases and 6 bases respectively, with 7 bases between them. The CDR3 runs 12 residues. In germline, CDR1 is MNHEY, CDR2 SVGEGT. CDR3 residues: CASSGVAGELFF. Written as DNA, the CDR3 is TGTGCCAGCAGTGGAGTAGCCGGGGAGCTGTTTTTT.

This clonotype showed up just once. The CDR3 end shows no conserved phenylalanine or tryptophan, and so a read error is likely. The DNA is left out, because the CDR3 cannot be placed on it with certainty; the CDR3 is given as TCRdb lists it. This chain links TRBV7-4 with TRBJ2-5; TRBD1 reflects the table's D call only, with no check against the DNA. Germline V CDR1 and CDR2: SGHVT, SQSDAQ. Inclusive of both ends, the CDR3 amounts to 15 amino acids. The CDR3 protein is CASSLNRESGYTFGS.

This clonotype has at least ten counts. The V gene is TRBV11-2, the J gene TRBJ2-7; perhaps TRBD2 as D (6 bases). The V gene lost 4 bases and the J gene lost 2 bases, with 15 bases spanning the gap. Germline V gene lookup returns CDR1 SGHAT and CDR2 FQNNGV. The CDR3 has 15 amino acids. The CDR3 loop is CASSSSSEFPYEQYF. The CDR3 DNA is TGTGCCAGCAGCTCTTCTAGCGAATTTCCCTACGAGCAGTACTTC.

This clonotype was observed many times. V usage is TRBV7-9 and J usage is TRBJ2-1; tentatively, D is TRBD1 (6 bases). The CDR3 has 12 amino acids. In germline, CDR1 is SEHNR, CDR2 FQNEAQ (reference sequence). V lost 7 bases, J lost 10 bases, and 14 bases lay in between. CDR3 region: CASTPRQGEQFF. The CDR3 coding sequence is TGTGCCAGCACCCCCCGCCAGGGGGAGCAGTTCTTC.